The clone carrying this T cell receptor beta chain has a single count. This specimen belongs to a study of blood T cell repertoires in COVID-19. Whole-study context: There were acute and convalescent COVID-19 samples, and they came from the United States, Italy and Spain. Sample material is recorded as cDNA or gDNA derived from T cells, B-cell-depleted T cells, or PBMCs.

Using immunoSEQ multiplex PCR, the repertoire was profiled, and TCRdb retains in-frame clones only, with some absent. This table holds 250,000 to 300,000 clones, 70% to 90% found once. The V end lost 8 bases, the J end lost 2 bases, and 10 bases lay between the germline ends. Looked up from germline, CDR1 is MNHEY and CDR2 is SVGAGI. The CDR3 covers 12 residues. The sequencing sample was made of peripheral blood. The receptor was isolated from a woman in her 70s with acute or convalescent COVID-19. This rearrangement joins TRBV6-5 to TRBJ2-7, with a weak D call TRBD2 (6 bases). The CDR3 DNA reads TGTGCCAGCTACGGGGGAACCTACGAGCAGTACTTC. As protein: CASYGGTYEQYF.